This is a list of T cell receptor beta chains from one sample in a study of T cell responses to AZD1222 COVID-19 vaccine. Repertoires were generated with immunoSEQ multiplex PCR, while TCRdb's copy carries only in-frame clones and drops some. Of 100,000 or so clones in the sample, approximately 88% were seen once. The sequences come from peripheral blood, collected on day 0 of AZD1222 vaccination. The receptors shown here come from an adult in good health. Both conserved end residues are part of each CDR3. Each record gives: clone size, CDR3 length, J gene, V gene, D gene, CDR3 DNA, CDR3 protein. A D gene is named only where the DNA matches it firmly. Part of the rows lack a size; the others show once, few, many or a class for expanded clones.

.,15,TRBJ2-2,TRBV6-2/TRBV6-3,.,TGTGCCAGCAGTTCGGGGATCCTTGGGTCCGGGGAGCTGTTTTTT,CASSSGILGSGELFF
.,14,TRBJ1-5,TRBV19,TRBD1,TGTGCCAGTGCAGGGACAGGGGGCTTCCAGCCCCAGCATTTT,CASAGTGGFQPQHF
.,19,TRBJ1-5,TRBV7-6,.,TGTGCCAGCAGCTTAGGGGTGACGGTGCACGGCCTTAGCAATCAGCCCCAGCATTTT,CASSLGVTVHGLSNQPQHF
.,14,TRBJ2-7,TRBV5-1,TRBD1,TGCGCCAGCAGCTCCGGGACAGGGGCCTACGAGCAGTACTTC,CASSSGTGAYEQYF
.,15,TRBJ2-5,TRBV13,TRBD2,TGTGCCAGCAGCTTACGGTGGGGGGGCCAAGAGACCCAGTACTTC,CASSLRWGGQETQYF
.,14,TRBJ2-5,TRBV11-3,.,TGTGCCAGCAGTTTCGCAGGGGCACGGGAGACCCAGTACTTC,CASSFAGARETQYF
.,14,TRBJ2-5,TRBV7-2,.,TGTGCCAGCAGCTTAAGTGGGAACGAAGAGACCCAGTACTTC,CASSLSGNEETQYF
.,14,TRBJ2-3,TRBV3-1/TRBV3-2,.,TGTGCCAGCACTCTTGGAGGGTCTACAGATACGCAGTATTTT,CASTLGGSTDTQYF
.,12,TRBJ2-7,TRBV12-3/TRBV12-4,.,TGTGCCAGCAGTTTATTCGGGGTCGAGCAGTACTTC,CASSLFGVEQYF
once,15,TRBJ2-3,TRBV6-5,.,TGTGCCAGCAGTTACTCGGGGCAGCTCACAGATACGCAGTATTTT,CASSYSGQLTDTQYF
.,14,TRBJ1-1,TRBV3-1/TRBV3-2,.,TGTGCCAGCAGCCCCTCAGGCGGGGACACTGAAGCTTTCTTT,CASSPSGGDTEAFF
.,17,TRBJ2-3,TRBV10-3,TRBD2,TGTGCCATCAGTAGTCCCGGGACTAGCGGCTCCACAGATACGCAGTATTTT,CAISSPGTSGSTDTQYF
.,16,TRBJ1-5,TRBV19,TRBD1,TGTGCCAGTACCCTACAGGGGGCGATAGGCAATCAGCCCCAGCATTTT,CASTLQGAIGNQPQHF
.,13,TRBJ1-4,TRBV2,.,TGTGCCAGCGCCGGGACACGAGCTGAAAAACTGTTTTTT,CASAGTRAEKLFF
.,15,TRBJ1-1,TRBV4-3,.,TGCGCCAGCAGCCACGGCGGGGCAGGGATTACTGAAGCTTTCTTT,CASSHGGAGITEAFF
many,15,TRBJ2-6,TRBV7-2,TRBD1,TGTGCCAGCAGCCAAGGGGGCACTGGGGCCAACGTCCTGACTTTC,CASSQGGTGANVLTF
.,14,TRBJ1-6,TRBV9,.,TGTGCCAGCAGCGTGAATTTTGGGGGGTCCACCCTCCACTTT,CASSVNFGGSTLHF
.,16,TRBJ2-6,TRBV27,.,TGTGCCAGCAGTTCCCCCGGACCTTCTGGGGCCAACGTCCTGACTTTC,CASSSPGPSGANVLTF
.,13,TRBJ2-1,TRBV5-4,.,TGTGCCAGCAGCTCGGGCCCCGACAATGAGCAGTTCTTC,CASSSGPDNEQFF
.,16,TRBJ2-2,TRBV10-3,TRBD1,TGTGCCATCACCGTGGGACAGGGCACAAACACCGGGGAGCTGTTTTTT,CAITVGQGTNTGELFF
.,13,TRBJ1-2,TRBV24-1,.,TGTGCCACCAGTGAGAAGAGAGCAATAGGCTACACCTTC,CATSEKRAIGYTF
.,15,TRBJ2-2,TRBV4-3,.,TGCGCCAGCAGCCACGGAGTCCTTTACACCGGGGAGCTGTTTTTT,CASSHGVLYTGELFF
.,16,TRBJ2-1,TRBV11-2,.,TGTGCCAGCAGCTTTAGGGCCCGGGGAGCGTACAATGAGCAGTTCTTC,CASSFRARGAYNEQFF
.,16,TRBJ1-4,TRBV6-1,TRBD1,TGTGCCAGCAGTGCAAACCAGGGACAGGGTCGCGAAAAACTGTTTTTT,CASSANQGQGREKLFF
.,15,TRBJ2-3,TRBV5-4,.,TGTGCCAGCAGCTTGGACATCTCCTCAACAGATACGCAGTATTTT,CASSLDISSTDTQYF
.,13,TRBJ1-2,TRBV2,.,TGTGCCAGTTATTTCGAGACACAGTATGGCTACACCTTC,CASYFETQYGYTF
.,14,TRBJ1-5,TRBV10-3,.,TGTGCCATCAGTGGGGTTGGGGGAAAGTCGCCCCAGCATTTT,CAISGVGGKSPQHF
.,14,TRBJ1-4,TRBV3-1/TRBV3-2,.,TGTGCCAGCAGCCGGGCAGGGTGGGATGAAAAACTGTTTTTT,CASSRAGWDEKLFF
few,15,TRBJ1-1,TRBV27,TRBD1,TGTGCCAGCAGTTTGACAGGGGGTTGGGGTACTGAAGCTTTCTTT,CASSLTGGWGTEAFF
.,15,TRBJ1-6,TRBV19,.,TGTGCCAGTAGTACCCAGCAGGGCGAAGGGTCACCCCTCCACTTT,CASSTQQGEGSPLHF
.,20,TRBJ2-3,TRBV6-2/TRBV6-3,.,TGTGCCAGCAGTTATTTTTTTCGGGTCGGGACAAGCTCTAGCACAGATACGCAGTATTTT,CASSYFFRVGTSSSTDTQYF
.,16,TRBJ2-1,TRBV11-2,.,TGTGCCAGCAGCTTATTAAGGGGGGAAACTTACAATGAGCAGTTCTTC,CASSLLRGETYNEQFF
medium-sized,15,TRBJ2-4,TRBV11-2,.,TGTGCCAGCAGCCCTTCTGGTCCCGGGAGAAACATTCAGTACTTC,CASSPSGPGRNIQYF
.,14,TRBJ1-6,TRBV19,.,TGTGCCAGTAGTGAGGAGTCAGGCCCTTCACCCCTCCACTTT,CASSEESGPSPLHF
few,13,TRBJ2-7,TRBV28,.,TGTGCCAGCAGTTTGAAAGTGGCCTACGAGCAGTACTTC,CASSLKVAYEQYF
few,16,TRBJ1-4,TRBV27,.,TGTGCCAGCAGGCCGCAAGGAGGGGGGTTTAATGAAAAACTGTTTTTT,CASRPQGGGFNEKLFF
.,15,TRBJ2-1,TRBV6-2/TRBV6-3,.,TGTGCCAGCAGTTACGGTATGGGGGCGGTCGATGAGCAGTTCTTC,CASSYGMGAVDEQFF
.,15,TRBJ2-1,TRBV5-1,TRBD2,TGCGCCAGCAGCTTTCAACTAGCGGGCGGCAATGAGCAGTTCTTC,CASSFQLAGGNEQFF
.,16,TRBJ1-2,TRBV7-9,.,TGTGCCAGCAGCAAACTCCTACTTGGGGGCGGCTATGGCTACACCTTC,CASSKLLLGGGYGYTF
.,14,TRBJ1-1,TRBV28,.,TGTGCCAGCAGTTCAGGATGGGTGGACACTGAAGCTTTCTTT,CASSSGWVDTEAFF
.,16,TRBJ2-3,TRBV18,TRBD2,TGTGCCAGCTCTTCTCGGGAAGCGGGAGAGTTTGATACGCAGTATTTT,CASSSREAGEFDTQYF
.,15,TRBJ1-3,TRBV19,.,TGTGCCAGTAGTAGAAACAGGGCCTCTGGAAACACCATATATTTT,CASSRNRASGNTIYF